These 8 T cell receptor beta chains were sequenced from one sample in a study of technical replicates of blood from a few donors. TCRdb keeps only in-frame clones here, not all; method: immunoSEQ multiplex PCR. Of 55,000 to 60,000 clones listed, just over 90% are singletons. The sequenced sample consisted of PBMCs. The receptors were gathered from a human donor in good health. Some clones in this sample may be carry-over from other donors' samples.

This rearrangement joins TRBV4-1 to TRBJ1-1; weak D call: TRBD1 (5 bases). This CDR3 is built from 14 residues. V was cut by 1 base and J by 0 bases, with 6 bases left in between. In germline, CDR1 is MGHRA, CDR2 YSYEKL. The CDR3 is CASSQVGVNTEAFF. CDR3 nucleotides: TGCGCCAGCAGCCAAGTAGGGGTGAACACTGAAGCTTTCTTT.

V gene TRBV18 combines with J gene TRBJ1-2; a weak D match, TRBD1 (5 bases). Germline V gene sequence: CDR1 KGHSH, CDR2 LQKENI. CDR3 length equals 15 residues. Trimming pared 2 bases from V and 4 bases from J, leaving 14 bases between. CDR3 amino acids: CASSPNQGQSYGYTF. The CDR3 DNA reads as TGTGCCAGCTCACCAAACCAGGGCCAGTCCTATGGCTACACCTTC.

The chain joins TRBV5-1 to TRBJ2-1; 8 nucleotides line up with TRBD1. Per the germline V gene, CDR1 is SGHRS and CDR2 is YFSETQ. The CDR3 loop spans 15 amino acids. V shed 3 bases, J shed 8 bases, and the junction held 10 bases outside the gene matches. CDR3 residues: CASSSPTGARDEQFF. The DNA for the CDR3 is TGCGCCAGCAGCTCTCCGACAGGGGCGAGGGATGAGCAGTTCTTC. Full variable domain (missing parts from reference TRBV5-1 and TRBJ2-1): KAGVTQTPRYLIKTRGQQVTLSCSPISGHRSVSWYQQTPGQGLQFLFEYFSETQRNKGNFPGRFSGRQFSNSRSEMNVSTLELGDSALYLCASSSPTGARDEQFFGPGTRLTVL.

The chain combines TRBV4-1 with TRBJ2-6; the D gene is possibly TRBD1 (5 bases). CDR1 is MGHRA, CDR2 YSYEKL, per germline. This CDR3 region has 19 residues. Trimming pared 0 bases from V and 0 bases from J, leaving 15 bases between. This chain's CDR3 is CASSQDRDSYYSGANVLTF. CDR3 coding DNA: TGCGCCAGCAGCCAAGATCGTGACAGCTATTACTCTGGGGCCAACGTCCTGACTTTC.

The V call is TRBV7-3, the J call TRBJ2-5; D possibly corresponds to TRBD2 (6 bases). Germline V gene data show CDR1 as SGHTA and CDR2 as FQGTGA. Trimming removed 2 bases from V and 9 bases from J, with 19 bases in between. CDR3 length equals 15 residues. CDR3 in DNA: TGTGCCAGCAGCTTATTGGCGGGGACCCCCGGGGCCCAGTACTTC. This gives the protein CASSLLAGTPGAQYF. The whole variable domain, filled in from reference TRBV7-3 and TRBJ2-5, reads GAGVSQTPSNKVTEKGKYVELRCDPISGHTALYWYRQSLGQGPEFLIYFQGTGAADDSGLPNDRFFAVRPEGSVSTLKIQRTERGDSAVYLCASSLLAGTPGAQYFGPGTRLLVL.

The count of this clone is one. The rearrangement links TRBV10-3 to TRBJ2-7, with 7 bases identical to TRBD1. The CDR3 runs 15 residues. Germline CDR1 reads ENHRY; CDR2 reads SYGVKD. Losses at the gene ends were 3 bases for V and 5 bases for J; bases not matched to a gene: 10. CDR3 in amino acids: CAISDDDRASHEQYF. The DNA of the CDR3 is TGTGCCATCAGTGATGATGACAGGGCGTCCCACGAGCAGTACTTC.

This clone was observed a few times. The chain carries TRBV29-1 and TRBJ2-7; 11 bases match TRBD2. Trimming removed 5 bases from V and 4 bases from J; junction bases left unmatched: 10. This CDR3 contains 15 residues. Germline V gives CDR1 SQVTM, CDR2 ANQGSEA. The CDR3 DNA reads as TGCAGCGTTTTAAAACTAGCGGGAGTTAGGTACGAGCAGTACTTC. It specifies CSVLKLAGVRYEQYF.

The CDR3: CASSLLGQGPGEQYF. The CDR3 DNA reads TGTGCCAGCAGCCTCCTCGGGCAGGGGCCTGGCGAGCAGTACTTC. J is TRBJ2-7 and V is TRBV5-4; a weak D match, TRBD1 (6 bases). The V end was cut by 4 bases, the J end by 6 bases, with 20 bases between. The CDR3 sequence is 15 residues long. Germline CDR1 is SGHNT and CDR2 is YYREEE (reference sequence). The whole variable domain, remainder taken from reference TRBV5-4 and TRBJ2-7, is ETGVTQSPTHLIKTRGQQVTLRCSSQSGHNTVSWYQQALGQGPQFIFQYYREEENGRGNFPPRFSGLQFPNYSSELNVNALELDDSALYLCASSLLGQGPGEQYFGPGTRLTVT.